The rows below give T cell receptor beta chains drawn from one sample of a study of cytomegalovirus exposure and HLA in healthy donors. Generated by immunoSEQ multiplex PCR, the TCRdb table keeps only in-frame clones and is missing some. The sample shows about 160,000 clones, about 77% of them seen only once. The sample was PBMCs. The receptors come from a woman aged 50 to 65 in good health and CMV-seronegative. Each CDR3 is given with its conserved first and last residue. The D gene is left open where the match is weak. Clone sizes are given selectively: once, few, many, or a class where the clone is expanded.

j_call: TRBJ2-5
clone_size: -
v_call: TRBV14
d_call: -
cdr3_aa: CASSQIRGHYSEQYF
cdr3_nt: TGTGCCAGCAGCCAAATCAGGGGTCATTACTCGGAGCAGTACTTC

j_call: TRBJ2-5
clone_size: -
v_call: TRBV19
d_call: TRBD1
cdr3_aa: CASGAGQGVKTQYF
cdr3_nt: TGTGCCAGTGGGGCGGGACAGGGGGTAAAGACCCAGTACTTC

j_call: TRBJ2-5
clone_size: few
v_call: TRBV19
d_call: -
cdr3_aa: CASSIRVYGTQYF
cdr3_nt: TGTGCCAGTAGTATCCGAGTGTACGGGACCCAGTACTTC

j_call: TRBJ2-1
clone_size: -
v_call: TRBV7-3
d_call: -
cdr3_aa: CASSSGTPTYNEQFF
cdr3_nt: TGTGCCAGCAGCTCCGGGACTCCCACCTACAATGAGCAGTTCTTC

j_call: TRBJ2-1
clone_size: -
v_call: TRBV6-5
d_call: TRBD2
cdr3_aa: CASRPGLAREFF
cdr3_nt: TGTGCCAGCAGGCCCGGACTAGCGAGGGAGTTCTTC

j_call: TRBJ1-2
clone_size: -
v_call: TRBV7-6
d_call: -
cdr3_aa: CASSLGGSDYGYTF
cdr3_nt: TGTGCCAGCAGCTTAGGAGGTAGTGACTATGGCTACACCTTC

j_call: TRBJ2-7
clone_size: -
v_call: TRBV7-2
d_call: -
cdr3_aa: CASSLGGSSTYEQYF
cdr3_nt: TGTGCCAGCAGCTTAGGGGGCTCCAGTACCTACGAGCAGTACTTC

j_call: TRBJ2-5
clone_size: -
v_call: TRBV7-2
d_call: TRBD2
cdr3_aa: CASSLGSTSGQETQYF
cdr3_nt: TGTGCCAGCAGCTTAGGCTCCACTAGCGGGCAAGAGACCCAGTACTTC

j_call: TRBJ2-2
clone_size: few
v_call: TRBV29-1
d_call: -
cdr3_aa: CSSQKANTGELFF
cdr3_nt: TGCAGCTCCCAAAAAGCTAACACCGGGGAGCTGTTTTTT

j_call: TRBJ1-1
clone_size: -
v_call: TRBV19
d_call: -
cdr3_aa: CASSVTVNTEAFF
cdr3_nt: TGTGCCAGTAGTGTTACAGTGAACACTGAAGCTTTCTTT

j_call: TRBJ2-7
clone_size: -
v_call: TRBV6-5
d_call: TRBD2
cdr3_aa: CASRPGLVGEQYF
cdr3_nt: TGTGCCAGCAGACCGGGACTAGTAGGCGAGCAGTACTTC

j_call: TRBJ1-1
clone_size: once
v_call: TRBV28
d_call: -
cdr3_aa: CASQSPAGGLDTEAFF
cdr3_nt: TGTGCCAGCCAAAGTCCCGCGGGGGGCCTGGACACTGAAGCTTTCTTT

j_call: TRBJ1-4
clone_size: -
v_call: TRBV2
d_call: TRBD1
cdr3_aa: CASNRGLEKLFF
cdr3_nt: TGTGCCAGCAACAGGGGGCTTGAAAAACTGTTTTTT

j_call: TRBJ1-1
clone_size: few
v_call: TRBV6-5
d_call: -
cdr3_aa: CASSYSIRRMNTEAFF
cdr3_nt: TGTGCCAGCAGTTACTCGATTCGGAGGATGAACACTGAAGCTTTCTTT

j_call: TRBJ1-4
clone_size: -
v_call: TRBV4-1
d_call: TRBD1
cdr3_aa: CASSQDNRGKLFF
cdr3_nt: TGCGCCAGCAGCCAAGACAACAGGGGAAAACTGTTTTTT

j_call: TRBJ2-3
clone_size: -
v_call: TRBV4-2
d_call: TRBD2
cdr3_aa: CASSQDLLAGVGTDTQYF
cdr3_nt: TGTGCCAGCAGCCAAGATCTACTAGCGGGAGTAGGCACAGATACGCAGTATTTT

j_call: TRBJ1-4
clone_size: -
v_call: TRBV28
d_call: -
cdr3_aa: CASSRGEKLFF
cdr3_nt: TGTGCCAGCAGTAGGGGGGAAAAACTGTTTTTT

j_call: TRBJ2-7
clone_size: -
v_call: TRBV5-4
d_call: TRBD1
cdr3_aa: CASSYRDRGMDEQYF
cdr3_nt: TGTGCCAGCAGCTACCGGGACAGGGGCATGGACGAGCAGTACTTC

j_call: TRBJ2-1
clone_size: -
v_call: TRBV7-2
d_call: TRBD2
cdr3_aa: CASSPWGLGSYNEQFF
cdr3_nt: TGTGCCAGCAGCCCCTGGGGACTAGGGTCCTACAATGAGCAGTTCTTC

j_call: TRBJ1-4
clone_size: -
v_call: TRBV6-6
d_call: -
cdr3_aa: CASSYLASRMGEKLFF
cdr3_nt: TGTGCCAGCAGTTACTTAGCGTCCAGGATGGGTGAAAAACTGTTTTTT

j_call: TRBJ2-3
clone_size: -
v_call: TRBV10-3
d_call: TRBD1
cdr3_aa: CAISKGQGDADTQYF
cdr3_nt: TGTGCCATCAGTAAGGGACAGGGTGATGCAGATACGCAGTATTTT

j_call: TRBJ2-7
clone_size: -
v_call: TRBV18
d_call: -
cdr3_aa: CASSPTSTDRREQYF
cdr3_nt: TGTGCCAGCTCACCTACTTCGACAGACCGCAGGGAGCAGTACTTC

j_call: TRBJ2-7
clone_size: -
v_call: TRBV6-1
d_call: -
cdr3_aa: CASSDRRGTYEQYF
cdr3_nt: TGTGCCAGCAGTGACCGGCGGGGTACCTACGAGCAGTACTTC

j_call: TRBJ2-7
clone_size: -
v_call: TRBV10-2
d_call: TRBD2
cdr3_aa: CASSGTSGLSSYEQYF
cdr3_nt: TGCGCCAGCAGTGGGACTAGCGGATTAAGCTCCTACGAGCAGTACTTC

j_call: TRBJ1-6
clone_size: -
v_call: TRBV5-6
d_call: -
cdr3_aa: CASSLYGNSPLHF
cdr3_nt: TGTGCCAGCAGCTTGTACGGGAATTCACCCCTCCACTTT

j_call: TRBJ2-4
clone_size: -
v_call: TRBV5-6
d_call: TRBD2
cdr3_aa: CASSQTSGTFNIQYF
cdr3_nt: TGTGCCAGCAGCCAGACTAGCGGGACGTTCAACATTCAGTACTTC

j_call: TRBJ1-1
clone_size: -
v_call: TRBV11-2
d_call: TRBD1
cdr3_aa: CASSGGKMNTEAFF
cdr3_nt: TGTGCCAGCTCAGGGGGGAAGATGAACACTGAAGCTTTCTTT

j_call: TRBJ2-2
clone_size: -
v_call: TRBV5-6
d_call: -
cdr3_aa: CASSPDGVRFGELFF
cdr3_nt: TGTGCCAGCAGCCCCGACGGGGTACGGTTCGGGGAGCTGTTTTTT